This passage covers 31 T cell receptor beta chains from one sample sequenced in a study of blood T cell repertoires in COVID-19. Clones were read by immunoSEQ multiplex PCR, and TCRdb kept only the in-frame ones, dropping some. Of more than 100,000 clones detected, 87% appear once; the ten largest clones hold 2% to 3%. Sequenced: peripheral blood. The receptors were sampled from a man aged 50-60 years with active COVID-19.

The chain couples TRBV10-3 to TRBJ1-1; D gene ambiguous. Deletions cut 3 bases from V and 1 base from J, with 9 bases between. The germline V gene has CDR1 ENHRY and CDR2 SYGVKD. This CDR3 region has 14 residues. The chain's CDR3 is CAISDVPGNTEAFF. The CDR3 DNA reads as TGTGCCATCAGTGATGTCCCCGGGAACACTGAAGCTTTCTTT.

CDR3 loop: CASSPTGRGETGELFF. CDR3 DNA sequence: TGTGCCAGCAGCCCTACCGGCAGGGGGGAGACCGGGGAGCTGTTTTTT. This sequence joins TRBV3-1 (or the pseudogene TRBV3-2) and TRBJ2-2; perhaps TRBD1 as D (7 bases). Germline V gene data show CDR1 as LGHDT and CDR2 as YNNKEL (reference sequence). The ends were cut back, 4 bases at V and 5 bases at J, with 17 bases in the middle. This CDR3 contains 16 residues.

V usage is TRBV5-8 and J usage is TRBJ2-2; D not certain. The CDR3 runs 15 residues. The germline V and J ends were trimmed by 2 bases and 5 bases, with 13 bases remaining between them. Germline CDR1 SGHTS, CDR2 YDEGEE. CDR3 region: CASSLRVRGTGELFF. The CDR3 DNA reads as TGTGCCAGCAGCTTACGGGTCCGAGGTACCGGGGAGCTGTTTTTT.

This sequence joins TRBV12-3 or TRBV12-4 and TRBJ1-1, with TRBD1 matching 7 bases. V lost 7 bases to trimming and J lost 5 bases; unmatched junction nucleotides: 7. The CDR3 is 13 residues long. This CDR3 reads CASTSTGWTEAFF. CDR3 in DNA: TGTGCCAGCACCTCGACAGGGTGGACTGAAGCTTTCTTT.

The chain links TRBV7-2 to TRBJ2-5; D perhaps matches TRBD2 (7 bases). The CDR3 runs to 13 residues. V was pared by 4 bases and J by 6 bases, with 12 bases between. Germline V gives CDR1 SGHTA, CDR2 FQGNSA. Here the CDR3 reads CASSSGGQKTQYF. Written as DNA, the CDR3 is TGTGCCAGCAGCTCGGGGGGCCAGAAGACCCAGTACTTC.

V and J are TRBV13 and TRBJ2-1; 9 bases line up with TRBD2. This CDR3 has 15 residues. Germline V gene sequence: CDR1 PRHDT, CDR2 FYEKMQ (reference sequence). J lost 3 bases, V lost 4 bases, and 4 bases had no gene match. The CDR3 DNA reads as TGTGCCAGCAGCTCGGGACTAGCCAACTACAATGAGCAGTTCTTC. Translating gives CASSSGLANYNEQFF. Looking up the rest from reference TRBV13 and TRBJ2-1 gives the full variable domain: AAGVIQSPRHLIKEKRETATLKCYPIPRHDTVYWYQQGPGQDPQFLISFYEKMQSDKGSIPDRFSAQQFSDYHSELNMSSLELGDSALYFCASSSGLANYNEQFFGPGTRLTVL.

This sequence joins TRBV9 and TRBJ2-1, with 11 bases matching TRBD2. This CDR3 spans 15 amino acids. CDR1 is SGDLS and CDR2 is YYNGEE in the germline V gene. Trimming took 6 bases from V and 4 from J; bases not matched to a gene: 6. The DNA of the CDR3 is TGTGCCAGCAACCCCCTAGCGGGGGGTTACAATGAGCAGTTCTTC. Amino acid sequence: CASNPLAGGYNEQFF.

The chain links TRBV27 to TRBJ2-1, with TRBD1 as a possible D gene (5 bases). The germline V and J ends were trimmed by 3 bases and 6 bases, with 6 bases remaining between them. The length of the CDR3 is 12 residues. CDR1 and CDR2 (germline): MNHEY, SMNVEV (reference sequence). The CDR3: CASSFRGNEQFF. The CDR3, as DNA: TGTGCCAGCAGTTTTAGGGGCAATGAGCAGTTCTTC.

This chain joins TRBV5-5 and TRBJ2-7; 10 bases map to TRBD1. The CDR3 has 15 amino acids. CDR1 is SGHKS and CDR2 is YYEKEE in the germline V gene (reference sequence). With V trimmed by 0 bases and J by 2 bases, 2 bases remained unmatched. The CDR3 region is CASSLATGGTYEQYF. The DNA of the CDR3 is TGTGCCAGCAGCTTGGCGACAGGGGGCACCTACGAGCAGTACTTC.

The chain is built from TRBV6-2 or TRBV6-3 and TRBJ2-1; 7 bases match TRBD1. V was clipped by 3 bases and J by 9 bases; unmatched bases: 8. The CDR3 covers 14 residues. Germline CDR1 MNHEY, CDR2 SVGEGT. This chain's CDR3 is CASSYSDRVIEQFF. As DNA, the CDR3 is TGTGCCAGCAGTTATAGCGACAGGGTAATTGAGCAGTTCTTC.

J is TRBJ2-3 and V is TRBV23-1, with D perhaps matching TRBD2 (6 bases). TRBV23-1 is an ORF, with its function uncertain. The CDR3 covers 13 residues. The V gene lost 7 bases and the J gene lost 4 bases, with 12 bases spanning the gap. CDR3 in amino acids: CASKYAGPDTQYF. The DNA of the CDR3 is TGCGCCAGCAAATATGCGGGGCCAGATACGCAGTATTTT.

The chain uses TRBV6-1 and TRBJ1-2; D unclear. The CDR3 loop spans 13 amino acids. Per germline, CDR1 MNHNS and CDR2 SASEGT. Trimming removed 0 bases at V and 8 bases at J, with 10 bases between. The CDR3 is CASSEAAGPGYTF. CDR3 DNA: TGTGCCAGCAGTGAAGCGGCAGGCCCGGGCTACACCTTC.

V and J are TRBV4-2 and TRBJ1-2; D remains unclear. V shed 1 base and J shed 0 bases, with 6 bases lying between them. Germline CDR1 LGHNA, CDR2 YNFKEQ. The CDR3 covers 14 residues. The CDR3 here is CASSQGEANYGYTF. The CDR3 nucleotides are TGTGCCAGCAGCCAAGGGGAGGCTAACTATGGCTACACCTTC.

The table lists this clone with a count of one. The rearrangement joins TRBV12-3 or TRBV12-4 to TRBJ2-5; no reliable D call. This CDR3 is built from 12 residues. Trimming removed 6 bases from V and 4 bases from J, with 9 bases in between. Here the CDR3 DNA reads TGTGCCAGCAGCCCTTCGGGAGAGACCCAGTACTTC. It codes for CASSPSGETQYF.

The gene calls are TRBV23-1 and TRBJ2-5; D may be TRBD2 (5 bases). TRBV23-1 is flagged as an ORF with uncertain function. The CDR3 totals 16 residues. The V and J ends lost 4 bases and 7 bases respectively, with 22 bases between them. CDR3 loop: CASSPAGDSFDGTQYF. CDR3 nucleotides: TGCGCCAGCAGTCCCGCCGGGGATAGTTTTGACGGGACCCAGTACTTC.

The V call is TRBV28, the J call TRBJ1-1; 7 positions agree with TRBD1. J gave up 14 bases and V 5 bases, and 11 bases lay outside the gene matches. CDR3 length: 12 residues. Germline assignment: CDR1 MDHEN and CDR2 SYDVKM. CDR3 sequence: CASSNSAGGRFF. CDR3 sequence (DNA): TGTGCCAGCAGTAATTCCGCAGGGGGAAGGTTCTTT.

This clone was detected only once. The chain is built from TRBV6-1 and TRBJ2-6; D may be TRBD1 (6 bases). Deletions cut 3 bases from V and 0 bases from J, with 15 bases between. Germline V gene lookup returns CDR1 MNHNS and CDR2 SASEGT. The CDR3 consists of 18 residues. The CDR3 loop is CASSESTGYRSGANVLTF. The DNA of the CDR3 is TGTGCCAGCAGTGAGTCGACAGGATATCGCTCTGGGGCCAACGTCCTGACTTTC.

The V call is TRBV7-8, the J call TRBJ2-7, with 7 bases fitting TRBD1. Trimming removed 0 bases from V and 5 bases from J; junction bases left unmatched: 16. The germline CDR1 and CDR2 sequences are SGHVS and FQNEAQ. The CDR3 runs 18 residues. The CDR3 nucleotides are TGTGCCAGCAGCTTAGCGAGGTTTGTCCAGACAGGGCTTCACGAGCAGTACTTC. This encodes CASSLARFVQTGLHEQYF.

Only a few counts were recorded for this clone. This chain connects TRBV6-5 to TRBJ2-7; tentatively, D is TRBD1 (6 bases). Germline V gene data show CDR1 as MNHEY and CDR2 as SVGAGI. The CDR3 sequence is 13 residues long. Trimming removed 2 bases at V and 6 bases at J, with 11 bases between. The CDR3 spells CASSYLLQGEQYF. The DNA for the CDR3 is TGTGCCAGCAGTTACCTCTTACAGGGCGAGCAGTACTTC.

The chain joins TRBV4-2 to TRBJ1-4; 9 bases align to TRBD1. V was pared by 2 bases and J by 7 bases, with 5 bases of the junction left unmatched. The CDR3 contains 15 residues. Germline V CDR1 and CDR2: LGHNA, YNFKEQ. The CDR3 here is CASSQIGTGPEKLFF. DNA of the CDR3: TGTGCCAGCAGCCAAATCGGGACAGGGCCTGAAAAACTGTTTTTT.

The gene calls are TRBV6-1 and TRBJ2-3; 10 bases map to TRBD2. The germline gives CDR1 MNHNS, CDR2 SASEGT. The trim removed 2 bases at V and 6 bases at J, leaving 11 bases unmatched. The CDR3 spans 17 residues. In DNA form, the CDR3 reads TGTGCCAGCAGTGAAAGGTCTAGCGGGGGCCGGAGTGATACGCAGTATTTT. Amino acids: CASSERSSGGRSDTQYF.

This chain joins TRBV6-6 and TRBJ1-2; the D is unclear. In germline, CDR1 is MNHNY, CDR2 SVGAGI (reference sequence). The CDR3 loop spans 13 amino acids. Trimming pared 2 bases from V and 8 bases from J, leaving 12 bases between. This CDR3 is CASSYVDTQGYTF. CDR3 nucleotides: TGTGCCAGCAGTTACGTTGACACCCAGGGCTACACCTTC.

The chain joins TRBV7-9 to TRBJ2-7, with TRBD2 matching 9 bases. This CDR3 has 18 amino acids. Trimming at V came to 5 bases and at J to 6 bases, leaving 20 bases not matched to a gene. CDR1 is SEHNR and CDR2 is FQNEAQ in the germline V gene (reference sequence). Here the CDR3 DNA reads TGTGCCAGCAGCGATAACAGGGGTTATAGCGGGGGTCTCCCCGAGCAGTACTTC. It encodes CASSDNRGYSGGLPEQYF.

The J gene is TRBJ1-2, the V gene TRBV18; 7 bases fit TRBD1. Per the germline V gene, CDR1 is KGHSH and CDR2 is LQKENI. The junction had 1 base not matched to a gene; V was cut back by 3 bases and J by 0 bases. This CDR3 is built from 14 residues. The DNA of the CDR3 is TGTGCCAGCTCACCGGACAGGCCTAACTATGGCTACACCTTC. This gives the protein CASSPDRPNYGYTF.

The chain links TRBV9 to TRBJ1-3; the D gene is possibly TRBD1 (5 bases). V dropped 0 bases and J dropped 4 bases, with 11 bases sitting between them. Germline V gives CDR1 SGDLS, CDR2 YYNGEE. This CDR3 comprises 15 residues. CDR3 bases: TGTGCCAGCAGCGTAGACCAGGGTTCAGGAAACACCATATATTTT. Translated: CASSVDQGSGNTIYF.

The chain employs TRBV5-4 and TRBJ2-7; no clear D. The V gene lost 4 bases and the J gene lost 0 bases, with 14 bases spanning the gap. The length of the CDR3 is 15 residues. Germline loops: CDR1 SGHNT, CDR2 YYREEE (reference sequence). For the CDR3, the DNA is TGTGCCAGCAGCCCAGGTGCCACCCGCTCCTACGAGCAGTACTTC. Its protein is CASSPGATRSYEQYF.

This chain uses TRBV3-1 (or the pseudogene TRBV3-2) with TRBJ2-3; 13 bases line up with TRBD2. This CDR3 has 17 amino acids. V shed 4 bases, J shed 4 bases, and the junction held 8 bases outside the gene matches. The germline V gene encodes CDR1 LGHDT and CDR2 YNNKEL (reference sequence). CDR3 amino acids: CASSPPLAGGPPDTQYF. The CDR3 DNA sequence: TGTGCCAGCAGCCCCCCACTAGCGGGGGGGCCCCCAGATACGCAGTATTTT.

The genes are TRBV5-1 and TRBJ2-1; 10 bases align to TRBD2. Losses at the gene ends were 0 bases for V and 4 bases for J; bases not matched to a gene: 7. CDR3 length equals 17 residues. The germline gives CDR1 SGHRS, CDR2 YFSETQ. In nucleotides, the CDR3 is TGCGCCAGCAGCTTGGAGGTAGCGGGGGGAGGATACAATGAGCAGTTCTTC. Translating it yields CASSLEVAGGGYNEQFF.

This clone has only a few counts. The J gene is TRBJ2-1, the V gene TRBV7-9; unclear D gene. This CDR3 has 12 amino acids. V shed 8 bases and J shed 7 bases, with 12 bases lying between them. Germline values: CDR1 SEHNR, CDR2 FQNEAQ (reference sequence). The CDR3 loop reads CASGGSLNEQFF. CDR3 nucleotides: TGTGCCAGCGGTGGCTCGTTGAATGAGCAGTTCTTC.

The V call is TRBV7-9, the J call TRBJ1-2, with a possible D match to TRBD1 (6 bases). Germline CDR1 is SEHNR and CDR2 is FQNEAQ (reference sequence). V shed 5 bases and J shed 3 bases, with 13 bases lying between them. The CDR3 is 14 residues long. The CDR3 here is CASSIRTVDYGYTF. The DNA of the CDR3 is TGTGCCAGCAGCATTAGGACAGTGGACTATGGCTACACCTTC.

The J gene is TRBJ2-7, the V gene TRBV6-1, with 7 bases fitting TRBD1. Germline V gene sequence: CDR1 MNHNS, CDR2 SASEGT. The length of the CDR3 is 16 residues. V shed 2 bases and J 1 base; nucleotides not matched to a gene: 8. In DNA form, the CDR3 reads TGTGCCAGCAGTGAACCCCTGGACAGGATATCCTACGAGCAGTACTTC. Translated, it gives CASSEPLDRISYEQYF.